The rows below give T cell receptor beta chains drawn from one sample of a study of molecular identifiers for immune sequencing clone quantification. TCRdb re-derived calls from the PCR reads in MiXCR, one entry per CDR3 protein. The repertoire consists of about 640,000 distinct CDR3 sequences, with less than 20% occurring once and the leading ten covering 0.7% to 1%. The specimen sequenced was naive CD8+ T cells from blood, with Jurkat cell RNA spiked in. The receptors stem from a human donor in good health. Some libraries in this study had Jurkat cell RNA spiked in. Both conserved end residues are part of each CDR3. D genes are given only for firm matches. Rows may omit the clone size; those that give it use once, few, many or a size class.

many	TRBV12-5	NA	TRBJ2-1	CASGLVLAIDGEQFF	TGTGCTAGTGGTTTGGTACTGGCGATTGACGGTGAGCAGTTCTTC
many	TRBV20-1	TRBD1	TRBJ2-1	CSARAGTGSSEQFF	TGCAGTGCTAGGGCCGGGACAGGGTCCAGTGAGCAGTTCTTC
few	TRBV11-2	TRBD1	TRBJ2-7	CASSFYDRDEQYF	TGTGCCAGCAGCTTCTACGACAGGGACGAGCAGTACTTC
few	TRBV11-2	NA	TRBJ2-7	CASSLSRGLRYEQYF	TGTGCCAGCAGCTTAAGTCGGGGGCTACGCTACGAGCAGTACTTC
many	TRBV4-1	NA	TRBJ2-3	CASSQPVAANTQYF	TGCGCCAGCAGCCAACCGGTAGCGGCGAATACGCAGTATTTT
many	TRBV12-3/TRBV12-4	NA	TRBJ1-5	CASSLAHSNQPQHF	TGTGCCAGCAGTTTAGCCCATAGCAATCAGCCCCAGCATTTT
many	TRBV20-1	NA	TRBJ1-1	CSARPVETERNTEAFF	TGCAGTGCTAGACCCGTAGAGACAGAACGAAACACTGAAGCTTTCTTT
NA	TRBV19	TRBD2	TRBJ2-7	CASSIMGAGQHEQYF	TGTGCCAGTAGTATCATGGGAGCGGGGCAGCACGAGCAGTACTTC
many	TRBV28	NA	TRBJ2-1	CASSLLDSIDNEQFF	TGTGCCAGCAGTCTTTTGGACAGTATCGACAATGAGCAGTTCTTC
NA	TRBV7-6	TRBD1	TRBJ2-7	CASSSHPPGQSYEQYF	TGTGCCAGCAGCTCCCACCCTCCGGGACAGTCCTACGAGCAGTACTTC
NA	TRBV5-6	NA	TRBJ1-5	CASSLVGAAQPQHF	TGTGCCAGCAGCTTGGTGGGGGCGGCTCAGCCCCAGCATTTT
NA	TRBV4-1	NA	TRBJ1-6	CASSQEGGSGNSPLHF	TGCGCCAGCAGCCAAGAAGGGGGGAGTGGTAATTCACCCCTCCACTTT
many	TRBV7-9	NA	TRBJ2-4	CASSPRVVAKNIQYF	TGTGCCAGCAGCCCTCGGGTTGTGGCCAAAAACATTCAGTACTTC
many	TRBV2	NA	TRBJ2-3	CASSEGAGPSTDTQYF	TGTGCCAGCAGTGAGGGTGCAGGGCCTAGCACAGATACGCAGTATTTT
NA	TRBV4-1	NA	TRBJ1-5	CASSIGAGANQPQHF	TGCGCCAGCAGCATTGGGGCAGGGGCGAATCAGCCCCAGCATTTT
many	TRBV4-3	NA	TRBJ1-1	CASSQGYLGDTEAFF	TGCGCCAGCAGCCAAGGTTACTTGGGAGACACTGAAGCTTTCTTT
many	TRBV4-1	NA	TRBJ1-1	CASSHKRQARTEAFF	TGCGCCAGCAGCCATAAGAGACAGGCTAGGACTGAAGCTTTCTTT
NA	TRBV4-3	NA	TRBJ2-1	CGSSQEAPSFWGYNEQFF	TGCGGCAGCAGCCAAGAAGCCCCGTCCTTCTGGGGCTACAATGAGCAGTTCTTC
NA	TRBV2	NA	TRBJ2-2	CASRTESGELFF	TGTGCCAGCAGAACAGAATCCGGGGAGCTGTTTTTT
many	TRBV19	NA	TRBJ2-7	CASSYSDTYEQYF	TGTGCCAGTAGTTATAGCGATACCTACGAGCAGTACTTC
many	TRBV6-5	TRBD1	TRBJ2-7	CASRSRGRYEQYF	TGTGCCAGCAGGTCCAGGGGGCGGTACGAGCAGTACTTC
NA	TRBV7-6	NA	TRBJ1-1	CASSPSQSMNTEAFF	TGTGCCAGCAGCCCCTCCCAAAGCATGAACACTGAAGCTTTCTTT
many	TRBV12-5	TRBD2	TRBJ2-3	CASGLGTSGSLDTQYF	TGTGCTAGTGGTTTGGGCACTAGCGGGAGTTTAGATACGCAGTATTTT
few	TRBV27	TRBD1	TRBJ2-7	CASSPRDRGDYEQYF	TGTGCCAGCAGTCCCCGGGACAGGGGTGACTACGAGCAGTACTTC
many	TRBV20-1	NA	TRBJ1-4	CSARDKNWGEKLFF	TGCAGTGCTAGAGATAAGAATTGGGGTGAAAAACTGTTTTTT
NA	TRBV30	NA	TRBJ2-1	CAWSDIGGAGSDEQFF	TGTGCCTGGAGTGACATAGGCGGCGCCGGGTCCGATGAGCAGTTCTTC
few	TRBV30	TRBD1	TRBJ2-1	CAWSSGTGSYNEQFF	TGTGCCTGGAGTTCCGGGACAGGGTCCTACAATGAGCAGTTCTTC
few	TRBV6-2/TRBV6-3	TRBD2	TRBJ2-5	CASIAGTQETQYF	TGTGCCAGCATAGCGGGGACTCAAGAGACCCAGTACTTC
NA	TRBV30	TRBD2	TRBJ2-1	CAWGQGRGFNEQFF	TGTGCCTGGGGGCAAGGGCGGGGGTTTAATGAGCAGTTCTTC
NA	TRBV19	NA	TRBJ1-6	CASSMAGERLYNSPLHF	TGTGCCAGTAGTATGGCGGGGGAGAGACTCTATAATTCACCCCTCCACTTT
many	TRBV5-6	NA	TRBJ1-5	CASSLGGPSNQPQHF	TGTGCCAGCAGCTTGGGGGGACCGAGTAATCAGCCCCAGCATTTT
many	TRBV11-3	NA	TRBJ2-1	CASSLGAGKSSYNEQFF	TGTGCCAGCAGCTTAGGGGCGGGGAAGTCCTCCTACAATGAGCAGTTCTTC
NA	TRBV4-1	NA	TRBJ1-1	CASSRRTPNTEAFF	TGCGCCAGCAGCCGAAGGACACCGAACACTGAAGCTTTCTTT
many	TRBV14	NA	TRBJ2-7	CASSLGIGQRYEQYF	TGTGCCAGCAGCCTGGGGATAGGTCAGCGGTACGAGCAGTACTTC
many	TRBV2	TRBD2	TRBJ2-6	CASSSRTRGGGANVLTF	TGTGCCAGCAGTTCCCGGACTAGAGGCGGTGGGGCCAACGTCCTGACTTTC
NA	TRBV9	TRBD1	TRBJ1-1	CASSVGKRTGITEAFF	TGTGCCAGCAGCGTAGGAAAACGGACAGGGATCACTGAAGCTTTCTTT
many	TRBV20-1	TRBD2	TRBJ2-3	CSAREFSGVTDTQYF	TGCAGTGCTAGAGAATTCAGCGGGGTCACAGATACGCAGTATTTT
NA	TRBV28	NA	TRBJ1-3	CASSLGGQDTIYF	TGTGCCAGCAGTTTGGGCGGGCAGGACACCATATATTTT
many	TRBV15	NA	TRBJ1-3	CATSSRTSGNTIYF	TGTGCCACCAGCTCCAGGACTTCTGGAAACACCATATATTTT
many	TRBV7-6	NA	TRBJ2-7	CASSPRLNFYEQYF	TGTGCCAGCAGCCCTCGACTGAATTTCTACGAGCAGTACTTC
many	TRBV19	TRBD1	TRBJ1-6	CASSPTGVSNSPLHF	TGTGCCAGTAGTCCAACAGGGGTTTCTAATTCACCCCTCCACTTT
many	TRBV4-1	TRBD1	TRBJ1-1	CASSQEAPGQRMNTEAFF	TGCGCCAGCAGCCAAGAGGCTCCGGGACAGAGGATGAACACTGAAGCTTTCTTT
many	TRBV28	NA	TRBJ2-7	CASTSSYEQYF	TGTGCCAGCACCAGCTCCTACGAGCAGTACTTC
many	TRBV14	NA	TRBJ2-5	CASSQDLNFETQYF	TGTGCCAGCAGCCAAGATCTAAACTTCGAGACCCAGTACTTC